These 14 T cell receptor beta chains were all obtained from the same sample, sequenced in a study of T-cell memory formation after mild COVID-19. Each CDR3 protein gets one entry after TCRdb re-called the 5' RACE reads with MiXCR. This sample has about 88,000 distinct CDR3 sequences, with roughly 25% found just once. Sequenced material: PBMCs or a T cell subset sorted from them (not recorded which). The receptors shown here come from a man younger than 30 who had mild COVID-19 (a few samples of this study predate the infection). Cell type and time point are not known.

This clonotype was seen a few times. The rearrangement uses TRBV7-9 and TRBJ1-2, with no clear D. The germline gives CDR1 SEHNR, CDR2 FQNEAQ (reference sequence). The CDR3 totals 16 residues. V was cut by 5 bases and J by 4 bases, with 20 bases left in between. The CDR3 nucleotides are TGTGCCAGCAGCGTCTCCGGAGCAGTGAAGGCCTATGGCTACACCTTC. Translated, it gives CASSVSGAVKAYGYTF.

CDR3 bases: TGTGCCAGCAGCCGGTCCTCTGGGGCCAACGTCCTGACTTTC. Protein product: CASSRSSGANVLTF. The rearrangement joins TRBV12-3 or TRBV12-4 to TRBJ2-6; D ambiguous. Trimming removed 6 bases at V and 0 bases at J, with 6 bases between. The CDR3 loop spans 14 amino acids.

The V and J genes are TRBV5-1 and TRBJ1-1; no clear D gene. This CDR3 comprises 14 residues. Between the trimmed V and J ends, which lost 4 bases and 0 bases, there was a span of 10 bases. Germline V lookup: CDR1 SGHRS, CDR2 YFSETQ. The CDR3 DNA follows: TGCGCCAGCAGCGCGGGAGATATGAACACTGAAGCTTTCTTT. Translation: CASSAGDMNTEAFF.

This clonotype was found a few times. The chain employs TRBV12-3 or TRBV12-4 and TRBJ2-1, with TRBD2 matching 8 bases. V lost 3 bases to trimming and J lost 8 bases; unmatched junction nucleotides: 3. The CDR3 runs to 13 residues. The CDR3 sequence: CASSFPGGHEQFF. Written as DNA, the CDR3 is TGTGCCAGCAGTTTTCCGGGGGGGCATGAGCAGTTCTTC.

The table lists this clonotype with a few counts. The chain couples TRBV7-6 to TRBJ1-1; TRBD1 matches at 7 bases. CDR3 size: 16 residues. Germline loops: CDR1 SGHVS, CDR2 FNYEAQ. Trimming took 2 bases from V and 1 from J; bases not matched to a gene: 7. The CDR3 nucleotides read TGTGCCAGCAGCTTACCCGAGGGACAGACGAACACTGAAGCTTTCTTT. Translating it yields CASSLPEGQTNTEAFF.

This clonotype was seen many times. J is TRBJ2-3 and V is TRBV7-6, with no clear D. Germline V gives CDR1 SGHVS, CDR2 FNYEAQ. This CDR3 has 14 residues. The V end lost 0 bases, the J end lost 3 bases, and 7 bases lay between the germline ends. This CDR3 is CASSLAVGTDTQYF. The DNA of the CDR3 is TGTGCCAGCAGCTTAGCGGTGGGGACAGATACGCAGTATTTT.

This chain uses TRBV6-1 with TRBJ2-1, with 10 bases fitting TRBD2. V shed 6 bases, J shed 3 bases, and the junction held 5 bases outside the gene matches. CDR1 and CDR2 from the germline V gene are MNHNS and SASEGT. The length of the CDR3 is 15 residues. The CDR3 here is CASSLLAGLYNEQFF. CDR3 DNA sequence: TGTGCCAGCAGCCTACTAGCGGGGCTCTACAATGAGCAGTTCTTC.

The chain recombines TRBV5-1 with TRBJ2-3; D remains unclear. CDR3 size: 13 residues. V lost 1 base, J lost 6 bases, and 9 bases lay in between. Germline V CDR1 and CDR2: SGHRS, YFSETQ. DNA for the CDR3: TGCGCCAGCAGCTTGCGGGTCACCGATACGCAGTATTTT. It codes for CASSLRVTDTQYF.

This clonotype was observed a handful of times. The chain has TRBV27 and TRBJ2-1; 9 positions match TRBD2. Germline CDR1 and CDR2: MNHEY and SMNVEV (reference sequence). The length of the CDR3 is 15 residues. V lost 5 bases to trimming and J lost 2 bases; unmatched junction nucleotides: 4. The CDR3 DNA is TGTGCCAGCAGTAAGGGACTAGCAGCCTACAATGAGCAGTTCTTC. Translated: CASSKGLAAYNEQFF.

A few counts support this clonotype. The V call is TRBV5-1, the J call TRBJ2-7; D is ambiguous. The germline CDR1 and CDR2 sequences are SGHRS and YFSETQ. V lost 0 bases, J lost 3 bases, and 10 bases lay in between. The length of the CDR3 is 14 residues. The CDR3 sequence is CASSLAQEIYEQYF. The CDR3 DNA reads TGCGCCAGCAGCTTGGCTCAGGAGATCTACGAGCAGTACTTC.

This clonotype was recorded a few times. The CDR3 region has the DNA TGTGCCAGCAGTTTTGGATCCGCAGATACGCAGTATTTT. Amino acid sequence: CASSFGSADTQYF. This chain links TRBV27 with TRBJ2-3; D ambiguous. CDR1 is MNHEY, CDR2 SMNVEV, per germline (reference sequence). This CDR3 is built from 13 residues. Trimming shortened V by 3 bases and J by 4 bases, and 8 bases separated the two germline ends.

The gene calls are TRBV12-3 or TRBV12-4 and TRBJ1-2, with 8 bases that match TRBD1. The CDR3 is made up of 14 amino acids. V lost 3 bases to trimming and J lost 8 bases; unmatched junction nucleotides: 8. The CDR3 DNA reads TGTGCCAGCAGTTTTATTATAGGGACAGGCGGCTACACCTTC. Protein product: CASSFIIGTGGYTF.

This clonotype was seen more than once but under ten times. The rearrangement links TRBV20-1 to TRBJ2-7; 8 nucleotides match TRBD2. Losses at the gene ends were 6 bases for V and 7 bases for J; bases not matched to a gene: 8. CDR1 is DFQATT and CDR2 is SNEGSKA in the germline V gene (reference sequence). CDR3 size: 12 residues. The CDR3 bases are TGCAGTGCCAATAGCGGGGCGGGGGAGCAGTACTTC. It translates to CSANSGAGEQYF.

This clonotype was counted only a few times. V gene TRBV5-1 combines with J gene TRBJ2-1; 9 bases are shared with TRBD2. CDR3 length: 14 residues. With V trimmed by 6 bases and J by 9 bases, 10 bases remained unmatched. CDR1 and CDR2 from the germline V gene are SGHRS and YFSETQ. The CDR3 DNA sequence: TGCGCCAGCACCCCTGGCGGGGGGGCAGGTGAGCAGTTCTTC. It codes for CASTPGGGAGEQFF.